This entry lists 8 T cell receptor beta chains sequenced from one sample in a study of T cell responses to AZD1222 COVID-19 vaccine. Assay used: immunoSEQ multiplex PCR; TCRdb lists only in-frame clones, some missing. There are 100,000 to 150,000 clones in the sample; about 91% occur only once, and approximately 1.5% lies in the top ten. Sequenced material: peripheral blood, taken on day 0 of AZD1222 vaccination. The receptors here all came from an adult in good health.

This chain connects TRBV7-9 to TRBJ1-2; D not resolved. Germline V gene sequence: CDR1 SEHNR, CDR2 FQNEAQ (reference sequence). This CDR3 has 12 residues. Trimming shortened V by 5 bases and J by 7 bases, and 11 bases separated the two germline ends. The CDR3 coding sequence is TGTGCCAGCAGCCGGGCGACTGGTGGCTACACCTTC. Translating it yields CASSRATGGYTF.

This clone appeared once. This chain joins TRBV19 and TRBJ1-1; unclear D gene. The CDR3 covers 15 residues. Per germline, CDR1 LNHDA and CDR2 SQIVND (reference sequence). The V gene lost 3 bases and the J gene lost 3 bases, with 14 bases spanning the gap. The CDR3 here is CASSMLGTRDTEAFF. CDR3 bases: TGTGCCAGTAGTATGCTGGGAACGAGGGACACTGAAGCTTTCTTT.

This clone has a handful of counts. The chain joins TRBV15 to TRBJ2-3, with a tentative D call TRBD2 (6 bases). The V and J ends lost 3 bases and 3 bases respectively, with 10 bases between them. The CDR3 sequence is 14 residues long. Germline V gene sequence: CDR1 LNHNV, CDR2 YYDKDF (reference sequence). Here the CDR3 DNA reads TGTGCCACCAGCAGCGGGAGTGGAACAGATACGCAGTATTTT. It specifies CATSSGSGTDTQYF.

This chain uses TRBV11-2 with TRBJ1-2; maybe TRBD1 (5 bases). Trimming took off 1 base at V and 2 bases at J, with 8 bases between the two ends. Germline V lookup: CDR1 SGHAT, CDR2 FQNNGV. The CDR3 loop spans 14 amino acids. The CDR3 sequence: CASSLGQSNYGYTF. The CDR3 DNA reads TGTGCCAGCAGCTTAGGACAGAGCAACTATGGCTACACCTTC.

This clone came up once. The chain joins TRBV4-2 to TRBJ2-5, with D hard to call. Germline loops: CDR1 LGHNA, CDR2 YNFKEQ. CDR3 length: 13 amino acids. Trimming left V 3 bases short and J 5 bases short, with 10 bases between. CDR3 coding DNA: TGTGCCAGCAGCCAGACCGAAGCTGAGACCCAGTACTTC. Its translation: CASSQTEAETQYF.

CDR3 loop: CASSSPGTGQEAKNIQYF. As DNA, the CDR3 is TGTGCCAGCAGCTCGCCCGGGACAGGGCAAGAGGCCAAAAACATTCAGTACTTC. The chain uses TRBV7-9 and TRBJ2-4; TRBD1 agrees at 9 bases. CDR1 and CDR2 from the germline V gene are SEHNR and FQNEAQ (reference sequence). The CDR3 contains 18 residues. With V trimmed by 4 bases and J by 1 base, 11 bases remained unmatched.

The rearrangement links TRBV15 to TRBJ2-2, with D perhaps matching TRBD1 or TRBD2 (5 bases each). Per germline, CDR1 LNHNV and CDR2 YYDKDF (reference sequence). Trimming took 4 bases from V and 7 from J, leaving 22 bases between them. This CDR3 is 17 amino acids long. The CDR3 region is CATSKHPGLGEGGELFF. Written as DNA, the CDR3 is TGTGCCACCAGCAAACACCCGGGGCTGGGGGAAGGCGGGGAGCTGTTTTTT.

This rearrangement joins TRBV18 to TRBJ1-1; the D gene is possibly TRBD1 (5 bases). Trimming took off 6 bases at V and 8 bases at J, with 16 bases between the two ends. Germline lookup yields CDR1 KGHSH and CDR2 LQKENI. This CDR3 is 13 amino acids long. Here the CDR3 DNA reads TGTGCCAGCTCCGCACAGGACACCGGGGAAGCTTTCTTT. Its protein product is CASSAQDTGEAFF.